The 10 T cell receptor beta chains reported below all come from one sample, sequenced in a study of CD8+CD57+ T cells in acquired aplastic anemia. In patients chosen for sequencing, flow cytometry had shown CD8+CD57+ cell expansion. Genomic DNA, the template, was used for profiling of the TCR beta VDJ and CDR3. TCRdb used MiXCR to reprocess the reads, holding one entry per CDR3 protein. The table includes over 150,000 distinct CDR3 sequences, about half detected once. The sequencing input was sorted CD4+, CD8+, or CD8+CD57+ T cells (not recorded which) from PBMCs. The origin of the receptors is a human donor with aplastic anemia.

This clonotype was recorded at least ten times. The chain joins TRBV5-5 to TRBJ1-2; 11 bases are shared with TRBD1. The CDR3 has 14 amino acids. Germline V gene lookup returns CDR1 SGHKS and CDR2 YYEKEE (reference sequence). V gave up 2 bases and J gave up 7 bases; unmatched junction bases: 4. CDR3 protein: CASSFGQGAGGYTF. The CDR3 DNA follows: TGTGCCAGCAGCTTTGGACAGGGGGCAGGTGGCTACACCTTC.

The rearrangement joins TRBV2 to TRBJ2-7, with D uncertain. Per germline, CDR1 SNHLY and CDR2 FYNNEI. CDR3 size: 12 residues. The V gene lost 4 bases and the J gene lost 3 bases, with 7 bases spanning the gap. The CDR3 DNA sequence: TGTGCCAGCAGTGGGGCCAACTACGAGCAGTACTTC. Translation gives CASSGANYEQYF.

The chain combines TRBV2 with TRBJ2-5, with D perhaps TRBD1 (5 bases). V gave up 4 bases and J gave up 4 bases, with 10 bases separating them. CDR1 and CDR2 from the germline V gene are SNHLY and FYNNEI. CDR3 size: 13 residues. CDR3 nucleotide sequence: TGTGCCAGCAGTGTTTGGCAGGGAGAGACCCAGTACTTC. It encodes CASSVWQGETQYF.

About this clonotype itself: Lacking the conserved final phenylalanine or tryptophan, this CDR3 likely reflects a read error. The chain carries TRBV19 and TRBJ1-2; D remains unclear. Germline assignment: CDR1 LNHDA and CDR2 SQIVND (reference sequence). CDR3 size: 12 residues. V dropped 5 bases and J dropped 2 bases, with 6 bases sitting between them. CDR3 nucleotides: TGTGCCAGTAGTTTCAGCAACTATGGCTACACCCTC. The encoded protein is CASSFSNYGYTL.

This clonotype was found many times. The rearrangement links TRBV5-1 to TRBJ2-3; 8 bases map to TRBD2. The J segment lost 5 bases and the V segment lost 5 bases, leaving 7 bases of the junction unmatched. CDR1 and CDR2 (germline): SGHRS, YFSETQ. The length of the CDR3 is 14 residues. CDR3 amino acids: CASRSGGAEDTQYF. In DNA form, the CDR3 reads TGCGCCAGCAGATCCGGGGGGGCCGAAGATACGCAGTATTTT.

With respect to this clonotype: A much larger clone differs by one base, so this may be a read error. The V gene is TRBV6-1, the J gene TRBJ2-7; TRBD1 or TRBD2 may be the D gene (5 bases each). Germline V CDR1 and CDR2: MNHNS, SASEGT. CDR3 length: 13 residues. CDR3 residues: CASSRDGYYDQYF. The CDR3 coding sequence is TGTGCCAGCAGCCGGGACGGATACTACGACCAGTACTTC.

This clonotype was counted a single time. The chain is built from TRBV12-3 or TRBV12-4 and TRBJ2-2, with D perhaps matching TRBD1 (6 bases). Trimming stripped 3 bases from V and 5 bases from J, with 13 bases between. The CDR3 totals 15 residues. The CDR3 DNA reads TGTGCCAGCAGTTTCACAGGGAATTGGACCGGGGAGCTGTTTTTT. Translated: CASSFTGNWTGELFF.

This clonotype was recorded many times. The J gene is TRBJ2-2, the V gene TRBV12-3 or TRBV12-4, with TRBD2 as a possible D gene (5 bases). This CDR3 comprises 13 residues. V shed 6 bases and J shed 6 bases, with 11 bases lying between them. The CDR3 reads CASSQLVAGELFF. CDR3 bases: TGTGCCAGCAGCCAACTAGTTGCCGGGGAGCTGTTTTTT.

The chain carries TRBV10-3 and TRBJ1-1, with D perhaps TRBD1 (6 bases). This CDR3 has 13 amino acids. Germline loops: CDR1 ENHRY, CDR2 SYGVKD. V was pared by 2 bases and J by 8 bases, with 12 bases between. The chain's CDR3 is CAISEGGGPEAFF. As DNA, the CDR3 is TGTGCCATCAGTGAGGGGGGGGGGCCCGAAGCTTTCTTT.

This chain links TRBV11-1 with TRBJ1-2; TRBD1 matches at 7 bases. The CDR3 contains 13 residues. Per the germline V gene, CDR1 is SGHAT and CDR2 is FQDESV (reference sequence). Unmatched junction bases numbered 6, after V lost 3 bases and J lost 8 bases. CDR3 bases: TGTGCCAGCAGCTTGACTGACAGGGTGGGCTACACCTTC. It specifies CASSLTDRVGYTF.